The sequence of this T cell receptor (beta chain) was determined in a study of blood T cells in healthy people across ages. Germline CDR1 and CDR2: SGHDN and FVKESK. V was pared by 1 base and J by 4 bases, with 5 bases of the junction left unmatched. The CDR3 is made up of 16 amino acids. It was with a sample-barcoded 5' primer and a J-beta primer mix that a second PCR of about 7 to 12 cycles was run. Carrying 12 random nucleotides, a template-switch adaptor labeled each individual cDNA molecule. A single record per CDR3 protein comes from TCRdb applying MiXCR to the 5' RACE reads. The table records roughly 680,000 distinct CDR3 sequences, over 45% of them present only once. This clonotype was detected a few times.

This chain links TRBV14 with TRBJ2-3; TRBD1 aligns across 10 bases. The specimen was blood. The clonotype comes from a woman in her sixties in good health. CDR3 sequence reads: CASSQGQGALSDTQYF. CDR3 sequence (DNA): TGTGCCAGCAGCCAAGGACAGGGGGCCTTATCAGATACGCAGTATTTT.